These 9 T cell receptor beta chains were sequenced from one sample in a study of T cell clones after liver transplantation. Generated by immunoSEQ multiplex PCR, the TCRdb table keeps only in-frame clones and is missing some. The table includes 70,000 to 80,000 clones, roughly 90% detected once. The specimen was CD4+ T cells from blood, collected before liver transplant. These receptors came from a human donor who received a liver transplant.

This rearrangement joins TRBV15 to TRBJ1-1, with 7 nucleotides matching TRBD1. Germline lookup yields CDR1 LNHNV and CDR2 YYDKDF (reference sequence). This CDR3 has 13 amino acids. The ends lost 5 bases at V and 7 bases at J; junction bases unmatched: 7. CDR3 nucleotide sequence: TGTGCCACCAGCTACCGACAGGGCCATGAAGCTTTCTTT. The encoded protein is CATSYRQGHEAFF.

The rearrangement links TRBV14 to TRBJ1-2; unclear D gene. V was shortened by 4 bases and J by 8 bases, with 17 bases between the two germline ends. Germline lookup yields CDR1 SGHDN and CDR2 FVKESK. This CDR3 spans 14 amino acids. The CDR3: CASSPRPGFTGYTF. In DNA, the CDR3 is TGTGCCAGCAGCCCTCGACCGGGGTTCACAGGCTACACCTTC.

The V and J genes are TRBV19 and TRBJ1-2; possible D gene TRBD1, 5 bases. The V gene lost 3 bases and the J gene lost 1 base, with 18 bases spanning the gap. The CDR3 covers 17 residues. Per germline, CDR1 LNHDA and CDR2 SQIVND (reference sequence). CDR3 residues: CASSIHQSRGNNYGYTF. CDR3 DNA sequence: TGTGCCAGTAGTATTCACCAGTCCCGGGGGAATAACTATGGCTACACCTTC.

The chain recombines TRBV5-6 with TRBJ1-1; TRBD1 agrees at 9 bases. The V gene's germline CDR1 is SGHDT and CDR2 YYEEEE. Trimming cost V 4 bases and J 1 base; bases outside gene matches: 5. This CDR3 spans 15 amino acids. The CDR3 spells CASSQATGGNTEAFF. Written as DNA, the CDR3 is TGTGCCAGCAGCCAGGCGACAGGGGGGAACACTGAAGCTTTCTTT.

The chain recombines TRBV5-4 with TRBJ2-5; unclear D gene. Germline values: CDR1 SGHNT, CDR2 YYREEE (reference sequence). Trimming took 4 bases from V and 4 from J, leaving 11 bases between them. The CDR3 consists of 13 residues. CDR3 DNA: TGTGCCAGCAGCGGCGGATCGAGAGAGACCCAGTACTTC. Encoded protein: CASSGGSRETQYF.

The CDR3 nucleotides are TGTGCCAGCAGTGCAGAGGGTGCGAGCAATCAGCCCCAGCATTTT. Amino acids: CASSAEGASNQPQHF. The chain links TRBV2 to TRBJ1-5; D gene unclear. The germline V and J ends were trimmed by 4 bases and 1 base, with 11 bases remaining between them. CDR3 length: 15 residues. The V gene's germline CDR1 is SNHLY and CDR2 FYNNEI.

The V and J genes are TRBV7-2 and TRBJ1-5; D remains unclear. From germline, CDR1 is SGHTA and CDR2 FQGNSA. This CDR3 comprises 13 residues. Trimming shortened V by 3 bases and J by 4 bases, and 7 bases separated the two germline ends. CDR3: CASSFTVNQPQHF. The CDR3 bases are TGTGCCAGCAGCTTCACAGTTAATCAGCCCCAGCATTTT.

V usage is TRBV18 and J usage is TRBJ2-7, with 7 bases that match TRBD1. This CDR3 contains 14 residues. J lost 2 bases, V lost 4 bases, and 5 bases had no gene match. Per the germline V gene, CDR1 is KGHSH and CDR2 is LQKENI. The CDR3 is CASSLSDRTYEQYF. CDR3 in DNA: TGTGCCAGCTCACTCTCGGACAGGACCTACGAGCAGTACTTC.

This chain joins TRBV28 and TRBJ1-5, with D perhaps matching TRBD1 (6 bases). V was cut by 6 bases and J by 1 base, with 19 bases left in between. This CDR3 region has 17 residues. Per germline, CDR1 MDHEN and CDR2 SYDVKM. CDR3 loop: CASSPFPQGLSNQPQHF. The DNA for the CDR3 is TGTGCCAGCAGCCCTTTCCCTCAGGGGCTGAGCAATCAGCCCCAGCATTTT. Drawing the rest from reference TRBV28 and TRBJ1-5, the complete variable domain is DVKVTQSSRYLVKRTGEKVFLECVQDMDHENMFWYRQDPGLGLRLIYFSYDVKMKEKGDIPEGYSVSREKKERFSLILESASTNQTSMYLCASSPFPQGLSNQPQHFGDGTRLSIL.